The clone carrying this T cell receptor (beta chain) appeared once. Processing released intraepithelial and lamina propria lymphocytes from the graft tissue. This CDR3 contains 16 residues. CDR1 is WNHNN, CDR2 SYGVQD, per germline (reference sequence). The V end was cut by 2 bases, the J end by 2 bases, with 16 bases between. The record originates from a study of graft-versus-host responses after intestinal transplantation. Clones were sequenced by immunoSEQ multiplex PCR, and TCRdb holds only the in-frame ones, with some missing. The sample includes more than 50,000 clones, around 90% of them seen just once.

V is TRBV10-1 and J is TRBJ2-7; weak D call: TRBD1 (6 bases). The sequence came from a human patient who received an intestinal transplant, so some T cells may come from the graft donor. This sample comprised ileum tissue, obtained approximately 56 weeks after transplant. In DNA form, the CDR3 reads TGCGCCAGCAGTGAGAATAATCGGGACACCACCTACGAGCAGTACTTC. Translating gives CASSENNRDTTYEQYF.